The 27 T cell receptor beta chains below all came from one sample that was sequenced in a study of T cell responses to AZD1222 COVID-19 vaccine. This table comes from immunoSEQ multiplex PCR, and its TCRdb copy is limited to in-frame clones, with some not included. The sample holds about 120,000 clones, approximately 91% seen once. Sequences were derived from peripheral blood, sampled on day 0 of AZD1222 vaccination. The receptor source for this set is an adult in good health.

The chain combines TRBV7-8 with TRBJ2-1; perhaps TRBD2 as D (6 bases). The V gene lost 5 bases and the J gene lost 4 bases, with 12 bases spanning the gap. Germline V gives CDR1 SGHVS, CDR2 FQNEAQ. This CDR3 comprises 14 residues. CDR3 protein: CASSRRDGYNEQFF. CDR3 bases: TGTGCCAGCAGCCGGCGGGACGGGTACAATGAGCAGTTCTTC.

Here the CDR3 DNA reads TGCGCCAGCAGCTTGGGCGCAGGGGGCTTCCAGAGCGGCTACACCTTC. This encodes CASSLGAGGFQSGYTF. The rearrangement joins TRBV5-1 to TRBJ1-2; 8 bases agree with TRBD1. Germline V gene lookup returns CDR1 SGHRS and CDR2 YFSETQ. The CDR3 consists of 16 residues. V lost 0 bases and J lost 8; bases outside the gene matches: 12.

The chain is built from TRBV16 and TRBJ1-5; 7 bases are shared with TRBD1. There are 17 residues in the CDR3. The V gene's germline CDR1 is KGHSY and CDR2 FQNENV. Trimming at V came to 2 bases and at J to 3 bases, leaving 10 bases not matched to a gene. The CDR3, as DNA: TGTGCCAGCAGCCAAAGAGGCCCGGGACAGCTCAATCAGCCCCAGCATTTT. It yields the protein CASSQRGPGQLNQPQHF.

This clone occurred once. The V and J genes are TRBV18 and TRBJ2-7; the D gene is possibly TRBD2 (8 bases). V lost 6 bases to trimming and J lost 0 bases, with 18 bases between them. The CDR3 length is 16 residues. CDR1 and CDR2 from the germline V gene are KGHSH and LQKENI. This CDR3 is CASSPTGGTVSYEQYF. CDR3 coding DNA: TGTGCCAGCTCTCCCACGGGGGGGACAGTCTCCTACGAGCAGTACTTC.

The J gene is TRBJ2-7, the V gene TRBV5-6; 7 bases agree with TRBD2. V trimming: 0 bases; J trimming: 7 bases; junction bases outside the gene matches: 10. The CDR3 has 15 residues. The germline V gene encodes CDR1 SGHDT and CDR2 YYEEEE. DNA of the CDR3: TGTGCCAGCAGCTTGGCGTACGGGGACGGGGGGGAGCAGTACTTC. Translated: CASSLAYGDGGEQYF.

This rearrangement joins TRBV4-1 to TRBJ1-1; possibly TRBD1 for D (6 bases). V lost 1 base and J 6 bases, leaving 12 bases between the germline ends. The CDR3 totals 14 residues. Germline CDR1 and CDR2: MGHRA and YSYEKL. The chain's CDR3 is CASSQGLRGAEAFF. DNA for the CDR3: TGCGCCAGCAGCCAAGGGCTCAGGGGCGCTGAAGCTTTCTTT.

V gene TRBV5-4 combines with J gene TRBJ2-1; weak D call: TRBD2 (5 bases). There are 17 residues in the CDR3. Germline-derived CDR1 and CDR2 are SGHNT and YYREEE (reference sequence). Trimming pared 3 bases from V and 1 base from J, leaving 17 bases between. The CDR3 protein is CASSSMKSEGSYNEQFF. CDR3 nucleotides: TGTGCCAGCAGCTCCATGAAGTCCGAGGGATCCTACAATGAGCAGTTCTTC.

This clone was seen a single time. In DNA, the CDR3 is TGTGCCAGTAGTATTTTCGCAGCTACAACTAATGAAAAACTGTTTTTT. This encodes CASSIFAATTNEKLFF. V and J are TRBV19 and TRBJ1-4; no definite D call. V dropped 3 bases and J dropped 0 bases, with 11 bases sitting between them. The CDR3 covers 16 residues. CDR1 is LNHDA, CDR2 SQIVND, per germline (reference sequence). The full variable domain, with the rest looked up from reference TRBV19 and TRBJ1-4, is DGGITQSPKYLFRKEGQNVTLSCEQNLNHDAMYWYRQDPGQGLRLIYYSQIVNDFQKGDIAEGYSVSREKKESFPLTVTSAQKNPTAFYLCASSIFAATTNEKLFFGSGTQLSVL.

The chain recombines TRBV11-3 with TRBJ2-1; TRBD2 agrees at 7 bases. This CDR3 has 16 amino acids. The ends lost 0 bases at V and 8 bases at J; junction bases unmatched: 10. The germline V gene has CDR1 SGHNT and CDR2 YENEEA. CDR3 coding DNA: TGTGCCAGCAGCTTAGATGGTCGCGGCGGGAGAGATGAGCAGTTCTTC. Encoded protein: CASSLDGRGGRDEQFF.

J is TRBJ1-1 and V is TRBV5-1; D might be TRBD1 (6 bases). Trimming took 1 base from V and 3 from J, leaving 13 bases between them. The CDR3 contains 15 residues. CDR1 SGHRS and CDR2 YFSETQ come from the germline V gene. CDR3 nucleotides: TGCGCCAGCAGCTTGTCGGGGGCGTTCGACACTGAAGCTTTCTTT. Protein sequence: CASSLSGAFDTEAFF.

The genes are TRBV24-1 and TRBJ2-6; no reliable D call. The CDR3 sequence is 16 residues long. Germline CDR1 reads KGHDR; CDR2 reads SFDVKD. Trimming took 3 bases from V and 0 from J, leaving 8 bases between them. In DNA form, the CDR3 reads TGTGCCACCAGTGATCCCCTTCCCTCTGGGGCCAACGTCCTGACTTTC. Protein product: CATSDPLPSGANVLTF.

This rearrangement joins TRBV7-3 to TRBJ1-2; D might be TRBD1 (5 bases). The CDR3 contains 17 residues. V lost 1 base and J 0 bases, leaving 15 bases between the germline ends. The germline gives CDR1 SGHTA, CDR2 FQGTGA. The CDR3 DNA reads TGTGCCAGCAGCTTAAGGGGCGGGGCAGGCGCTAACTATGGCTACACCTTC. Protein sequence: CASSLRGGAGANYGYTF.

This chain joins TRBV6-6 and TRBJ2-7; maybe TRBD1 (5 bases). In germline, CDR1 is MNHNY, CDR2 SVGAGI (reference sequence). The length of the CDR3 is 13 residues. Deletions cut 2 bases from V and 7 bases from J, with 12 bases between. CDR3 residues: CASSYKDMGEQYF. For the CDR3, the DNA is TGTGCCAGCAGTTACAAGGACATGGGAGAGCAGTACTTC.

This clone was seen only once. The genes are TRBV5-1 and TRBJ2-2, with D possibly TRBD2 on 6 matching bases. CDR1 SGHRS and CDR2 YFSETQ come from the germline V gene. There are 15 residues in the CDR3. The V gene lost 0 bases and the J gene lost 7 bases, with 13 bases spanning the gap. The DNA of the CDR3 is TGCGCCAGCAGCTTGGACGCGGGGTACGGCGGGGAGCTGTTTTTT. Protein sequence: CASSLDAGYGGELFF.

This clone was recorded only once. The chain couples TRBV3-1 (or the pseudogene TRBV3-2) to TRBJ1-1, with 7 bases matching TRBD1. CDR1 and CDR2 from the germline V gene are LGHDT and YNNKEL (reference sequence). Unmatched junction bases numbered 11, after V lost 2 bases and J lost 5 bases. CDR3 length: 16 amino acids. The CDR3 reads CASSQSRGQGVTEAFF. CDR3 in DNA: TGTGCCAGCAGCCAATCAAGGGGTCAGGGGGTAACTGAAGCTTTCTTT.

This clone was detected only once. V usage is TRBV29-1 and J usage is TRBJ1-4; TRBD1 matches 8 bases. Per the germline V gene, CDR1 is SQVTM and CDR2 is ANQGSEA. This CDR3 is 14 amino acids long. The V and J ends lost 5 bases and 5 bases, in that order; junction bases with no gene match: 7. The CDR3 loop is CSVSTGTGNEKLFF. In nucleotides, the CDR3 is TGCAGCGTTTCAACCGGGACAGGCAATGAAAAACTGTTTTTT. The entire variable domain, with the rest obtained from reference TRBV29-1 and TRBJ1-4, is as follows: SAVISQKPSRDICQRGTSLTIQCQVDSQVTMMFWYRQQPGQSLTLIATANQGSEATYESGFVIDKFPISRPNLTFSTLTVSNMSPEDSSIYLCSVSTGTGNEKLFFGSGTQLSVL.

This chain uses TRBV5-5 with TRBJ1-1, with a weak D call TRBD1 (6 bases). This CDR3 has 14 amino acids. Germline V gene sequence: CDR1 SGHKS, CDR2 YYEKEE (reference sequence). The V and J ends lost 4 bases and 0 bases respectively, with 10 bases between them. As DNA, the CDR3 is TGTGCCAGCAGCCTGGGACACGTGAACACTGAAGCTTTCTTT. It is translated as CASSLGHVNTEAFF. The variable domain in full, with the rest retrieved from reference TRBV5-5 and TRBJ1-1, is DAGVTQSPTHLIKTRGQQVTLRCSPISGHKSVSWYQQVLGQGPQFIFQYYEKEERGRGNFPDRFSARQFPNYSSELNVNALLLGDSALYLCASSLGHVNTEAFFGQGTRLTVV.

The gene calls are TRBV21-1 and TRBJ1-2. TRBV21-1 is recorded as a pseudogene. The CDR3 contains 15 residues. CDR3 sequence reads: CASSKGSEGGFGYTF. The CDR3 coding sequence is TGTGCCAGCAGCAAAGGGTCGGAAGGAGGCTTCGGCTACACCTTC.

The chain is built from TRBV5-1 and TRBJ2-5, with 7 bases aligning to TRBD2. V lost 1 base, J lost 5 bases, and 2 bases stayed unmatched. In germline, CDR1 is SGHRS, CDR2 YFSETQ. The CDR3 has 13 amino acids. CDR3 nucleotide sequence: TGCGCCAGCAGCTTGTCACTAGCGGAGACCCAGTACTTC. Amino acid sequence: CASSLSLAETQYF.

This clone appeared once. The rearrangement links TRBV27 to TRBJ2-3, with 9 bases matching TRBD2. V was clipped by 1 base and J by 0 bases; unmatched bases: 5. Germline CDR1 reads MNHEY; CDR2 reads SMNVEV (reference sequence). This CDR3 has 17 residues. Written as DNA, the CDR3 is TGTGCCAGCAGTTTATTGGAAGCGGGAGGTAGCACAGATACGCAGTATTTT. Translation gives CASSLLEAGGSTDTQYF.

The rearrangement joins TRBV27 to TRBJ1-3; D gene ambiguous. Germline V gene data show CDR1 as MNHEY and CDR2 as SMNVEV (reference sequence). The CDR3 totals 12 residues. Trimming removed 4 bases from V and 2 bases from J, with 3 bases in between. The CDR3 nucleotides read TGTGCCAGCAGTTGGGCTGGAAACACCATATATTTT. Its protein product is CASSWAGNTIYF.

The chain carries TRBV6-5 and TRBJ1-1, with D maybe TRBD1 (5 bases). V was clipped by 5 bases and J by 4 bases, with 14 bases between them. The germline V gene encodes CDR1 MNHEY and CDR2 SVGAGI. This CDR3 has 14 amino acids. CDR3 sequence reads: CASSTGPGGTEAFF. In nucleotides, the CDR3 is TGTGCCAGCAGTACGGGACCTGGGGGCACTGAAGCTTTCTTT.

The gene calls are TRBV7-9 and TRBJ2-3; 7 positions match TRBD1. The CDR3 extends over 19 amino acids. J gave up 2 bases and V 5 bases, and 19 bases lay outside the gene matches. Germline lookup yields CDR1 SEHNR and CDR2 FQNEAQ (reference sequence). CDR3 coding DNA: TGTGCCAGCAGCCTAGGACAGGACACAGGGCTAGCCTACACAGATACGCAGTATTTT. Translated: CASSLGQDTGLAYTDTQYF.

This clone was recorded a few times. The V call is TRBV14, the J call TRBJ1-2; TRBD1 matches at 9 bases. Germline V lookup: CDR1 SGHDN, CDR2 FVKESK. After removal of 3 bases from V and 7 bases from J, the junction contained 6 bases not matched to a gene. The CDR3 loop spans 14 amino acids. In nucleotides, the CDR3 is TGTGCCAGCAGCCAGGAGGACAGGGGCGCTGGCTACACCTTC. Translated: CASSQEDRGAGYTF.

The chain recombines TRBV19 with TRBJ1-2, with D possibly TRBD1 on 5 matching bases. CDR1 and CDR2 from the germline V gene are LNHDA and SQIVND (reference sequence). Between the trimmed V and J ends, which lost 6 bases and 4 bases, there was a span of 9 bases. This CDR3 has 12 residues. The CDR3 is CASRKGFYGYTF. The CDR3 DNA follows: TGTGCCAGTAGGAAGGGGTTCTATGGCTACACCTTC.

This sequence joins TRBV20-1 and TRBJ2-1, with D possibly matching TRBD2 (6 bases). Germline CDR1 DFQATT, CDR2 SNEGSKA (reference sequence). The ends were cut back, 3 bases at V and 4 bases at J, with 10 bases in the middle. The CDR3 totals 13 residues. CDR3 region: CSASRDSYNEQFF. The CDR3 DNA sequence: TGCAGTGCTAGTCGGGACTCATACAATGAGCAGTTCTTC.

This chain uses TRBV30 with TRBJ2-1, with 14 bases identical to TRBD2. J was trimmed by 7 bases and V by 3 bases; bases with no gene match: 8. Germline V lookup: CDR1 GTSNPN, CDR2 SVGIG (reference sequence). The CDR3 contains 16 residues. DNA for the CDR3: TGTGCCTGGAGCCCGACTAGCGGGAGGGCCTTAAATGAGCAGTTCTTC. This gives the protein CAWSPTSGRALNEQFF.